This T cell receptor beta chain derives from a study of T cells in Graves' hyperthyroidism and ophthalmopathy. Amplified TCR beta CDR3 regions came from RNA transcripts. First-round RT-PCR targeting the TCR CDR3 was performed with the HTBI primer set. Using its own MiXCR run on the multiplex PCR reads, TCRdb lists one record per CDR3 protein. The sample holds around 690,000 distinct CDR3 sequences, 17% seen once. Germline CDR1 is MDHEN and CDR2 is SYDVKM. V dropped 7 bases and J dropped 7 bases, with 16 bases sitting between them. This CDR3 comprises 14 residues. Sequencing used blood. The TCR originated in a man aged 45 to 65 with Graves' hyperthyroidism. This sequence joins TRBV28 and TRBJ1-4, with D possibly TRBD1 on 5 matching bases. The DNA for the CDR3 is TGTGCCAGCACCGCTATATGGGGGTTTGAAAAACTGTTTTTT. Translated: CASTAIWGFEKLFF.